Presented here are 7 T cell receptor beta chains from one specimen sequenced in a study of cytomegalovirus exposure and HLA in healthy donors. Libraries were prepared by immunoSEQ multiplex PCR; TCRdb keeps only in-frame clonotypes and omits some of them. In the table there are around 190,000 clones, 85% of which are singletons. What was sequenced was PBMCs. The receptors shown here come from a man aged 18 to 29 in good health and CMV-seropositive.

This chain links TRBV7-9 with TRBJ2-3; 10 bases line up with TRBD2. The CDR3 has 16 amino acids. Germline lookup yields CDR1 SEHNR and CDR2 FQNEAQ (reference sequence). V shed 1 base and J 4 bases; nucleotides not matched to a gene: 5. The CDR3 nucleotides are TGTGCCAGCAGCTTAGAGTCTAGCGGGGGCGCAGATACGCAGTATTTT. Amino acids: CASSLESSGGADTQYF.

This clone came up once. V usage is TRBV30 and J usage is TRBJ2-1; D is tentatively TRBD1 or TRBD2 (5 bases each). Trimming cost V 8 bases and J 6 bases, with 20 bases left between them. Germline assignment: CDR1 GTSNPN and CDR2 SVGIG (reference sequence). This CDR3 has 14 amino acids. CDR3 DNA: TGTGCCGGGACCTCTCCGGGAATGGGCAATGAGCAGTTCTTC. This sequence encodes CAGTSPGMGNEQFF. The full variable domain, completed using reference TRBV30 and TRBJ2-1, is SQTIHQWPATLVQPVGSPLSLECTVEGTSNPNLYWYRQAAGRGLQLLFYSVGIGQISSEVPQNLSASRPQDRQFILSSKKLLLSDSGFYLCAGTSPGMGNEQFFGPGTRLTVL.

In DNA, the CDR3 is TGTGCCAGCAGTTTAGGCGGATTTAGCAATCAGCCCCAGCATTTT. Protein sequence: CASSLGGFSNQPQHF. The V call is TRBV27, the J call TRBJ1-5; D gene ambiguous. V gave up 2 bases and J gave up 0 bases, with 8 bases separating them. Looked up from germline, CDR1 is MNHEY and CDR2 is SMNVEV (reference sequence). The CDR3 runs 15 residues.

The V call is TRBV27, the J call TRBJ1-2; no clear D gene. In germline, CDR1 is MNHEY, CDR2 SMNVEV (reference sequence). The CDR3 is 13 amino acids. V was trimmed by 3 bases and J by 1 base, leaving 6 bases between them. In DNA form, the CDR3 reads TGTGCCAGCAGTTTTCAGTATAACTATGGCTACACCTTC. The encoded protein is CASSFQYNYGYTF.

The chain recombines TRBV27 with TRBJ1-2; tentatively, D is TRBD1 (6 bases). Looked up from germline, CDR1 is MNHEY and CDR2 is SMNVEV (reference sequence). The CDR3 has 15 residues. The ends were cut back, 3 bases at V and 2 bases at J, with 13 bases in the middle. The CDR3 sequence: CASSLFHRDNYGYTF. For the CDR3, the DNA is TGTGCCAGCAGTTTGTTCCACAGGGACAACTATGGCTACACCTTC.

The chain recombines TRBV6-4 with TRBJ1-1, with D unclear. The CDR3 has 15 residues. Germline V lookup: CDR1 MRHNA, CDR2 SNTAGT. V lost 2 bases and J lost 0, with 10 bases in between. CDR3 residues: CASSDDKQMNTEAFF. DNA for the CDR3: TGTGCCAGCAGTGACGATAAACAGATGAACACTGAAGCTTTCTTT.

The genes are TRBV19 and TRBJ2-7; 8 positions agree with TRBD2. In germline, CDR1 is LNHDA, CDR2 SQIVND (reference sequence). The CDR3 contains 15 residues. After removal of 6 bases from V and 1 base from J, the junction contained 8 bases not matched to a gene. In nucleotides, the CDR3 is TGTGCCAGTAGCCCTGACGGGAGGGGGTCCTACGAGCAGTACTTC. Translation gives CASSPDGRGSYEQYF.